This entry lists 23 T cell receptor beta chains sequenced from one sample in a study of blood T cells in healthy people across ages. Together with a sample-barcoded 5' primer, a J-beta primer mix was included in a second PCR lasting about 7 to 11 cycles. Each CDR3 protein gets one entry after TCRdb re-called the 5' RACE reads with MiXCR. Among about 800,000 distinct CDR3 sequences listed, over 45% were seen once. Sequencing was done on a sample of blood. The receptors originated from a young man in good health.

This sequence joins TRBV6-6 and TRBJ1-4; no definite D call. The germline V gene has CDR1 MNHNY and CDR2 SVGAGI (reference sequence). The length of the CDR3 is 13 residues. Trimming shortened V by 8 bases and J by 7 bases, and 14 bases separated the two germline ends. As DNA, the CDR3 is TGTGCCAGCTCCTTAATGGGTAGTGAAAAACTGTTTTTT. Protein: CASSLMGSEKLFF.

This clonotype was picked up a small number of times. The rearrangement joins TRBV29-1 to TRBJ2-3; 8 nucleotides agree with TRBD1. Trimming cost V 3 bases and J 5 bases; bases outside gene matches: 7. Per germline, CDR1 SQVTM and CDR2 ANQGSEA. This CDR3 region has 14 residues. For the CDR3, the DNA is TGCAGCGTTGATATCAGGGGGCTCGGAGATACGCAGTATTTT. This gives the protein CSVDIRGLGDTQYF.

CDR3 bases: TGTGCCAGCAGCTTAGAGGCGGGGAGCACAGATACGCAGTATTTT. Its protein is CASSLEAGSTDTQYF. This rearrangement joins TRBV7-9 to TRBJ2-3, with a weak D call TRBD2 (6 bases). Per germline, CDR1 SEHNR and CDR2 FQNEAQ (reference sequence). Deletions cut 1 base from V and 0 bases from J, with 8 bases between. The CDR3 loop spans 15 amino acids.

This clonotype showed up just a few times. This chain uses TRBV2 with TRBJ2-7; no clear D. Trimming left V 4 bases short and J 7 bases short, with 17 bases between. The CDR3 has 14 residues. The germline V gene encodes CDR1 SNHLY and CDR2 FYNNEI. The CDR3 spells CASSVWAATGEQYF. CDR3 in DNA: TGTGCCAGCAGTGTATGGGCGGCGACTGGGGAGCAGTACTTC.

This clonotype was counted a few times. The genes are TRBV14 and TRBJ2-1; D may correspond to TRBD1 or TRBD2 (5 bases each). CDR1 is SGHDN and CDR2 is FVKESK in the germline V gene. Deletions cut 1 base from V and 4 bases from J, with 20 bases between. The CDR3 extends over 18 amino acids. This CDR3 is CASSQAIRLGRQYNEQFF. DNA for the CDR3: TGTGCCAGCAGCCAAGCTATTAGGCTGGGACGTCAATACAATGAGCAGTTCTTC. Full variable domain (remainder filled in from reference TRBV14 and TRBJ2-1): EAGVTQFPSHSVIEKGQTVTLRCDPISGHDNLYWYRRVMGKEIKFLLHFVKESKQDESGMPNNRFLAERTGGTYSTLKVQPAELEDSGVYFCASSQAIRLGRQYNEQFFGPGTRLTVL.

This clonotype was counted a single time. The chain is built from TRBV15 and TRBJ2-7; D uncertain. This CDR3 is built from 14 residues. V lost 0 bases to trimming and J lost 2 bases, with 8 bases between them. The germline CDR1 and CDR2 sequences are LNHNV and YYDKDF (reference sequence). CDR3: CATSRESSTYEQYF. Written as DNA, the CDR3 is TGTGCCACCAGCAGAGAGTCCAGTACCTACGAGCAGTACTTC. Full variable domain (missing parts from reference TRBV15 and TRBJ2-7): DAMVIQNPRYQVTQFGKPVTLSCSQTLNHNVMYWYQQKSSQAPKLLFHYYDKDFNNEADTPDNFQSRRPNTSFCFLDIRSPGLGDTAMYLCATSRESSTYEQYFGPGTRLTVT.

This clonotype was counted between two and nine times. The chain is built from TRBV5-1 and TRBJ2-4, with TRBD2 matching 11 bases. With the DNA end fitting TRBJ2-7 better, the J assignment may be wrong. Germline V lookup: CDR1 SGHRS, CDR2 YFSETQ. The CDR3 runs to 16 residues. CDR3 amino acids: CASSLGLAGGGYEQYF. CDR3 nucleotides: TGCGCCAGCAGCTTAGGCCTAGCGGGAGGAGGCTACGAGCAGTACTTC.

The chain employs TRBV15 and TRBJ1-6; tentative D call: TRBD1 (5 bases). The germline V and J ends were trimmed by 1 base and 5 bases, with 9 bases remaining between them. The CDR3 has 15 amino acids. Germline assignment: CDR1 LNHNV and CDR2 YYDKDF (reference sequence). The DNA for the CDR3 is TGTGCCACCAGCAGAGGACAGCTGAATAATTCACCCCTCCACTTT. The encoded protein is CATSRGQLNNSPLHF.

This rearrangement joins TRBV25-1 to TRBJ2-2, with D perhaps matching TRBD2 (5 bases). CDR3 length: 12 residues. The germline V gene has CDR1 MGHDK and CDR2 SYGVNS. V lost 2 bases to trimming and J lost 8 bases, with 6 bases between them. CDR3 in DNA: TGTGCCAGCAGTGAACGGGGAGGGGAGCTGTTTTTT. This gives the protein CASSERGGELFF.

This clonotype was counted a few times. The CDR3 sequence: CASSPDQETQYF. CDR3 in DNA: TGTGCCAGCAGCCCGGACCAAGAGACCCAGTACTTC. The chain joins TRBV7-2 to TRBJ2-5; D call uncertain. V gave up 5 bases and J gave up 0 bases, with 4 bases separating them. The germline gives CDR1 SGHTA, CDR2 FQGNSA. The CDR3 has 12 residues.

V is TRBV12-3 or TRBV12-4 and J is TRBJ2-6; D gene ambiguous. V lost 5 bases and J lost 1, with 9 bases in between. The CDR3 extends over 15 amino acids. The CDR3 spells CASSPPASGANVLTF. The DNA of the CDR3 is TGTGCCAGCAGTCCGCCGGCTTCTGGGGCCAACGTCCTGACTTTC.

This clonotype was counted a few times. The chain carries TRBV6-6 and TRBJ2-7; 7 nucleotides line up with TRBD1. Germline trimming cut 4 bases from V and 0 bases from J; bases unmatched to any gene: 6. Germline lookup yields CDR1 MNHNY and CDR2 SVGAGI (reference sequence). The CDR3 loop spans 15 amino acids. The CDR3 here is CASSSPGQSSYEQYF. CDR3 in DNA: TGTGCCAGCAGTTCGCCGGGACAGAGCTCCTACGAGCAGTACTTC.

This clonotype came up a few times. This sequence joins TRBV7-9 and TRBJ2-5; the D call may be TRBD1 or TRBD2 (5 bases each). Germline V gives CDR1 SEHNR, CDR2 FQNEAQ (reference sequence). V was cut by 5 bases and J by 11 bases, with 21 bases left in between. The CDR3 has 14 residues. This CDR3 reads CASSPLDGAQEQYF. CDR3 in DNA: TGTGCCAGCAGCCCCCTCGACGGGGCGCAAGAGCAGTACTTC.

The chain is built from TRBV6-2 or TRBV6-3 and TRBJ2-1; TRBD2 agrees at 9 bases. Germline V gene lookup returns CDR1 MNHEY and CDR2 SVGEGT. The CDR3 loop spans 15 amino acids. The V segment lost 6 bases and the J segment 2 bases; nucleotides outside the gene matches: 5. The chain's CDR3 is CASSIAGVPYNEQFF. CDR3 coding DNA: TGTGCCAGCAGCATAGCGGGGGTCCCCTACAATGAGCAGTTCTTC.

The genes are TRBV29-1 and TRBJ2-5; 11 positions agree with TRBD2. The V segment lost 7 bases and the J segment 5 bases; nucleotides outside the gene matches: 9. The V gene's germline CDR1 is SQVTM and CDR2 ANQGSEA. CDR3 size: 14 residues. CDR3 residues: CSGTSGGNRETQYF. CDR3 nucleotides: TGCAGCGGCACTAGCGGGGGAAACCGGGAGACCCAGTACTTC.

This chain uses TRBV11-2 with TRBJ2-1, with TRBD1 as a possible D gene (6 bases). There are 16 residues in the CDR3. CDR1 and CDR2 (germline): SGHAT, FQNNGV. Trimming removed 7 bases from V and 3 bases from J, with 19 bases in between. The CDR3 loop reads CASNGPPGENYNEQFF. The CDR3 DNA is TGTGCCAGCAACGGGCCCCCAGGGGAAAACTACAATGAGCAGTTCTTC.

The DNA for the CDR3 is TGTGCCAGCAGCTTAGAGTGGGGACAGGGTCAGCAGTACTTC. Translating it yields CASSLEWGQGQQYF. The V gene is TRBV7-2, the J gene TRBJ2-7; 9 bases align to TRBD1. Trimming removed 1 base from V and 8 bases from J; junction bases left unmatched: 6. Germline V gene sequence: CDR1 SGHTA, CDR2 FQGNSA. The CDR3 is made up of 14 amino acids.

The chain employs TRBV20-1 and TRBJ2-3; 7 nucleotides match TRBD2. Germline V CDR1 and CDR2: DFQATT, SNEGSKA (reference sequence). V trimming: 6 bases; J trimming: 1 base; junction bases outside the gene matches: 4. CDR3 size: 13 residues. The CDR3 coding sequence is TGCAGTGCCGCGGCGGGAGGCACAGATACGCAGTATTTT. Its translation is CSAAAGGTDTQYF.

This chain connects TRBV3-1 to TRBJ2-1; D may match TRBD1 or TRBD2 (6 bases each). CDR3 length: 15 residues. Germline loops: CDR1 LGHDT, CDR2 YNNKEL (reference sequence). V was pared by 3 bases and J by 1 base, with 10 bases between. This chain's CDR3 is CASSQGGASYNEQFF. The DNA of the CDR3 is TGTGCCAGCAGCCAGGGGGGCGCTTCCTACAATGAGCAGTTCTTC.

The chain recombines TRBV6-2 or TRBV6-3 with TRBJ1-6; unclear D gene. The CDR3 contains 18 residues. The V and J ends lost 0 bases and 7 bases respectively, with 19 bases between them. The germline gives CDR1 MNHEY, CDR2 SVGEGT. The CDR3 loop is CASSYSKSRRVMNSPLHF. CDR3 nucleotide sequence: TGTGCCAGCAGTTACTCGAAAAGCCGAAGGGTTATGAATTCACCCCTCCACTTT.

This clonotype was picked up a small number of times. The chain combines TRBV20-1 with TRBJ2-1; D remains ambiguous. Trimming left V 6 bases short and J 0 bases short, with 15 bases between. CDR1 is DFQATT and CDR2 is SNEGSKA in the germline V gene (reference sequence). This CDR3 contains 15 residues. The DNA of the CDR3 is TGCAGTGCAGATCATCTAGAGAGCTCCTACAATGAGCAGTTCTTC. Translating gives CSADHLESSYNEQFF.

The table lists this clonotype with a count of one. The V call is TRBV20-1, the J call TRBJ2-5, with TRBD1 as a possible D gene (5 bases). The last part of the DNA fits TRBJ2-7 better; the J call may be wrong. Germline lookup yields CDR1 DFQATT and CDR2 SNEGSKA (reference sequence). The CDR3 consists of 13 residues. CDR3 nucleotides: TGCAGTGCTAGGGGGCCCCCCGTCTACGAGCAGTACTTC. It codes for CSARGPPVYEQYF.

Details on this clonotype: Relative to the germline gene, one junction end is altered; a read error may explain this. V is TRBV19 and J is TRBJ2-1, with D possibly called TRBD1 or TRBD2 (5 bases each). The CDR3 runs 17 residues. Germline values: CDR1 LNHDA, CDR2 SQIVND (reference sequence). The DNA for the CDR3 is TGTGCCAGTAGTATAGCCCCCTGGGGGTTAAAGTCCGATGAACAGTTCTTC. This sequence encodes CASSIAPWGLKSDEQFF.